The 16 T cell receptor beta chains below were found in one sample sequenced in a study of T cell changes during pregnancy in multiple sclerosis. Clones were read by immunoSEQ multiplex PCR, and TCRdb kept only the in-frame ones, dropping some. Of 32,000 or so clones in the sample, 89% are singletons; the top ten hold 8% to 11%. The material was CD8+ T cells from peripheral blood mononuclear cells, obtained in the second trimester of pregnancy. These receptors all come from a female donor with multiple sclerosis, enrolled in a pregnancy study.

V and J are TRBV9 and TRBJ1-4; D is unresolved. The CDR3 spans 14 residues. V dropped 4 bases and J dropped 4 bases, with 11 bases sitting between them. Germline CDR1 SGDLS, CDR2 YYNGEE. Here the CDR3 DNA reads TGTGCCAGCAGCCCAAGCAACGTTAATGAAAAACTGTTTTTT. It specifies CASSPSNVNEKLFF.

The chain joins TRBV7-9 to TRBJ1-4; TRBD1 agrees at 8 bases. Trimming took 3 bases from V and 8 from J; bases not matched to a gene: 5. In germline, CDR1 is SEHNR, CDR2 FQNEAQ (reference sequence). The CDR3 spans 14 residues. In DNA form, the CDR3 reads TGTGCCAGCAGCTTCTCAGGGGGCGCGGAAAAACTGTTTTTT. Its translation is CASSFSGGAEKLFF.

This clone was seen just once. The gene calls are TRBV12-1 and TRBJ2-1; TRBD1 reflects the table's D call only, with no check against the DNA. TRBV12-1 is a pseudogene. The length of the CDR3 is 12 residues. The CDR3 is CASSSKGQGRFF. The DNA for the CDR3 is TGTGCCAGCAGCTCGAAAGGACAGGGTAGGTTCTTC.

The CDR3, as DNA: TGTGCCAGCAGCCACCCCGGGACAGGGTACGAGCAGTACTTC. It specifies CASSHPGTGYEQYF. The V gene is TRBV28, the J gene TRBJ2-7, with TRBD1 matching 9 bases. CDR1 is MDHEN and CDR2 is SYDVKM in the germline V gene. CDR3 size: 14 residues. V was clipped by 6 bases and J by 4 bases; unmatched bases: 7.

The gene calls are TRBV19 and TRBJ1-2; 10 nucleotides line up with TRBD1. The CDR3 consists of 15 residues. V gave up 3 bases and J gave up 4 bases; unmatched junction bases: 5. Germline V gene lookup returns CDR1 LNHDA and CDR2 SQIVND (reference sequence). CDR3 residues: CASSIGTGERYGYTF. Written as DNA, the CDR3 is TGTGCCAGTAGTATCGGGACAGGGGAGCGCTATGGCTACACCTTC.

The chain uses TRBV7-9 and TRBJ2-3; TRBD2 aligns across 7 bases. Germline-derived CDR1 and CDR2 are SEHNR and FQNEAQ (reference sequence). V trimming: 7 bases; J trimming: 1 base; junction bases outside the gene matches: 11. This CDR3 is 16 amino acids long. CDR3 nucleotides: TGTGCCAGCACCAAAGAGCGGGGTCGGGGCACAGATACGCAGTATTTT. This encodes CASTKERGRGTDTQYF.

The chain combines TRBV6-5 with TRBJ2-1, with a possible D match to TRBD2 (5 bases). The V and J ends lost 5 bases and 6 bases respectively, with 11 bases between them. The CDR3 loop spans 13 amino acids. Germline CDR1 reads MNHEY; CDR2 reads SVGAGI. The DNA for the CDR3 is TGTGCCAGCAGTCCCACTAGATCCAATGAGCAGTTCTTC. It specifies CASSPTRSNEQFF.

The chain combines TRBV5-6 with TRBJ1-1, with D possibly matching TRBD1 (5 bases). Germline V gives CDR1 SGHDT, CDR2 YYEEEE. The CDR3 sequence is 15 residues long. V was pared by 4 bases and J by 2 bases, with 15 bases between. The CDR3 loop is CASSNTGLLNTEAFF. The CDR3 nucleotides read TGTGCCAGCAGCAATACGGGACTGCTTAACACTGAAGCTTTCTTT.

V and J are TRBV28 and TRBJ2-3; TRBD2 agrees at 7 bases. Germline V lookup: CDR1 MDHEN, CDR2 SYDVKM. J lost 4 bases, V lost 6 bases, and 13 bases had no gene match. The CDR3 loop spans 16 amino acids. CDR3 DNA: TGTGCCAGCAGCGGGGCCCGGGCGGGAGATGCAGATACGCAGTATTTT. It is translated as CASSGARAGDADTQYF. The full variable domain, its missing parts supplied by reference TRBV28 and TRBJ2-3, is DVKVTQSSRYLVKRTGEKVFLECVQDMDHENMFWYRQDPGLGLRLIYFSYDVKMKEKGDIPEGYSVSREKKERFSLILESASTNQTSMYLCASSGARAGDADTQYFGPGTRLTVL.

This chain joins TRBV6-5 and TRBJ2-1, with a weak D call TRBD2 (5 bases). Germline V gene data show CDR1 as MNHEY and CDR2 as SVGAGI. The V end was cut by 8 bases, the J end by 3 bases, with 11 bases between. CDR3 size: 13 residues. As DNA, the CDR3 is TGTGCCAGCTGGGGTAGCGTCTACAATGAGCAGTTCTTC. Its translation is CASWGSVYNEQFF.

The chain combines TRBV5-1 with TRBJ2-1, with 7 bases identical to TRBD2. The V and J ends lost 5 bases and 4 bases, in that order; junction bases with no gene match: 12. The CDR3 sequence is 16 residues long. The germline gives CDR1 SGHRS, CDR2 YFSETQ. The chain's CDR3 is CASRAATSAPYNEQFF. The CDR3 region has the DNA TGCGCCAGCAGAGCAGCCACTAGCGCTCCATACAATGAGCAGTTCTTC.

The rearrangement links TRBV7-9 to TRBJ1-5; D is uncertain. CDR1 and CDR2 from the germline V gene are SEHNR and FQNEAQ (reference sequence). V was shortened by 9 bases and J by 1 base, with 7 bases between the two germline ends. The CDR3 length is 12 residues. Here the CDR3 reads CASGRSNQPQHF. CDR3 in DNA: TGTGCCAGTGGGAGGAGCAATCAGCCCCAGCATTTT. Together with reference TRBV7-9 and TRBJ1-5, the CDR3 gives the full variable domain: DTGVSQNPRHKITKRGQNVTFRCDPISEHNRLYWYRQTLGQGPEFLTYFQNEAQLEKSRLLSDRFSAERPKGSFSTLEIQRTEQGDSAMYLCASGRSNQPQHFGDGTRLSIL.

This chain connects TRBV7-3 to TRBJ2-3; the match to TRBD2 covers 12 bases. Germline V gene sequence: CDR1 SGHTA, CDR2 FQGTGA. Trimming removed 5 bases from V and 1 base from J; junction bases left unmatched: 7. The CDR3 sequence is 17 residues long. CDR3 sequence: CASSTPTSGGRTDTQYF. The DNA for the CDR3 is TGTGCCAGCAGCACCCCGACTAGCGGGGGACGCACAGATACGCAGTATTTT.

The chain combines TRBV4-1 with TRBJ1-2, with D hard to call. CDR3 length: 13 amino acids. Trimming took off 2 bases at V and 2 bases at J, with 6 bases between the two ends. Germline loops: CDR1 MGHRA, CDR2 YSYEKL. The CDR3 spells CASSQTENYGYTF. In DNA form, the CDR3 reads TGCGCCAGCAGCCAAACAGAGAACTATGGCTACACCTTC.

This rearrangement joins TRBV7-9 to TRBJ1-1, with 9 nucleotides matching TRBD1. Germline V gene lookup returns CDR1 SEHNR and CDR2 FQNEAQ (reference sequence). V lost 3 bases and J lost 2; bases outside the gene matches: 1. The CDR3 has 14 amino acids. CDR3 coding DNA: TGTGCCAGCAGCTTGGGACAGGGTAACACTGAAGCTTTCTTT. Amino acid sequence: CASSLGQGNTEAFF.

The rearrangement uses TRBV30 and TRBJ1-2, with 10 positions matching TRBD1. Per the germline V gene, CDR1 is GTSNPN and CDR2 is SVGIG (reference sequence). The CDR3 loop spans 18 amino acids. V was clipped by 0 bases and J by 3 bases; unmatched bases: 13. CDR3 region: CAWSVSGTGAPLDYGYTF. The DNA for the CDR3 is TGTGCCTGGAGTGTGAGTGGGACAGGGGCCCCCCTGGACTATGGCTACACCTTC.